Shown below are 9 T cell receptor beta chains from a single sample sequenced in a study of blood T cell repertoires in COVID-19. Libraries were prepared by immunoSEQ multiplex PCR; TCRdb keeps only in-frame clonotypes and omits some of them. The profile shows about 120,000 clones, under 90% of them singletons. The sample was peripheral blood. These receptors were obtained from a man aged 60 to 69 with acute or convalescent COVID-19.

This chain joins TRBV24-1 and TRBJ2-6; D is perhaps TRBD2 (6 bases). CDR3 length: 14 residues. The V end was cut by 12 bases, the J end by 1 base, with 12 bases between. From germline, CDR1 is KGHDR and CDR2 SFDVKD. In DNA, the CDR3 is TGTGCCTCCCGGGCGGGATCTGGGGCCAACGTCCTGACTTTC. This sequence encodes CASRAGSGANVLTF.

There are a few counts of this clone. The junction and the germline gene differ at one end; a read error may be behind it. The chain has TRBV6-6 and TRBJ2-7, with 11 bases matching TRBD2. Per germline, CDR1 MNHNY and CDR2 SVGAGI (reference sequence). The CDR3 spans 16 residues. The CDR3 reads CASSDSGTSGSYEQYF. The DNA for the CDR3 is TGTGCCAGCAGTGACTCCGGGACTAGCGGCTCCTACGAGCAGTACTTC.

This clone was picked up one time. V gene TRBV11-2 combines with J gene TRBJ2-1; perhaps TRBD2 as D (5 bases). Trimming removed 2 bases at V and 0 bases at J, with 11 bases between. The CDR3 consists of 16 residues. Germline loops: CDR1 SGHAT, CDR2 FQNNGV. CDR3 sequence (DNA): TGTGCCAGCAGCTTAACGAGCGGAAGCTCCTACAATGAGCAGTTCTTC. This gives the protein CASSLTSGSSYNEQFF.

This clone has only one observation. The rearrangement joins TRBV6-1 to TRBJ2-2; 14 nucleotides match TRBD2. Germline trimming cut 3 bases from V and 0 bases from J; bases unmatched to any gene: 0. Germline assignment: CDR1 MNHNS and CDR2 SASEGT. CDR3 length: 17 residues. The CDR3 DNA is TGTGCCAGCAGTGAGACTAGCGGGAGGGCGAACACCGGGGAGCTGTTTTTT. This sequence encodes CASSETSGRANTGELFF.

The V call is TRBV10-1, the J call TRBJ1-5; the D gene is possibly TRBD1 (5 bases). V gave up 0 bases and J gave up 7 bases, with 7 bases separating them. CDR1 is WNHNN, CDR2 SYGVQD, per germline (reference sequence). CDR3 size: 13 residues. The CDR3 bases are TGCGCCAGCAGTGAGTCAGGGGTCCAGCCCCAGCATTTT. It specifies CASSESGVQPQHF.

The genes are TRBV2 and TRBJ2-7, with D possibly matching TRBD1 (6 bases). CDR3 length: 13 residues. Germline assignment: CDR1 SNHLY and CDR2 FYNNEI. Trimming shortened V by 6 bases and J by 3 bases, and 12 bases separated the two germline ends. The CDR3 sequence is CASRGTRNYEQYF. The CDR3 DNA reads TGTGCCAGCAGGGGGACAAGGAACTACGAGCAGTACTTC. Full variable domain (outside the CDR3, taken from reference TRBV2 and TRBJ2-7): EPEVTQTPSHQVTQMGQEVILRCVPISNHLYFYWYRQILGQKVEFLVSFYNNEISEKSEIFDDQFSVERPDGSNFTLKIRSTKLEDSAMYFCASRGTRNYEQYFGPGTRLTVT.

The chain employs TRBV5-6 and TRBJ2-6, with D perhaps TRBD1 (5 bases). The V and J ends lost 0 bases and 0 bases respectively, with 10 bases between them. The CDR3 has 17 residues. CDR1 SGHDT and CDR2 YYEEEE come from the germline V gene. CDR3 sequence: CASSLAGPSSGANVLTF. CDR3 DNA: TGTGCCAGCAGCTTGGCAGGGCCCAGCTCTGGGGCCAACGTCCTGACTTTC.

The rearrangement uses TRBV5-4 and TRBJ2-5, with 9 bases matching TRBD2. This CDR3 region has 15 residues. Trimming took 4 bases from V and 3 from J; bases not matched to a gene: 7. From germline, CDR1 is SGHNT and CDR2 YYREEE (reference sequence). Here the CDR3 reads CASSLRLAEEETQYF. CDR3 in DNA: TGTGCCAGCAGCCTTAGACTAGCGGAAGAAGAGACCCAGTACTTC. The variable domain in full, completed from reference TRBV5-4 and TRBJ2-5, reads ETGVTQSPTHLIKTRGQQVTLRCSSQSGHNTVSWYQQALGQGPQFIFQYYREEENGRGNFPPRFSGLQFPNYSSELNVNALELDDSALYLCASSLRLAEEETQYFGPGTRLLVL.

The rearrangement uses TRBV6-5 and TRBJ1-4, with 7 bases lining up with TRBD1. Germline V gives CDR1 MNHEY, CDR2 SVGAGI. The V gene end was trimmed by 9 bases and the J gene end by 3 bases; junction bases not matched to a gene: 4. The CDR3 runs to 13 residues. The CDR3: CASAGTANEKLFF. In DNA, the CDR3 is TGTGCCAGTGCCGGGACAGCTAATGAAAAACTGTTTTTT.